In this sample, the clone carrying this T cell receptor beta chain turned up many times. Its antigen remains unknown. The sample belongs to a study of identical twins. The CDR3 runs to 16 residues. V was clipped by 3 bases and J by 1 base; unmatched bases: 5. From germline, CDR1 is LGHDT and CDR2 YNNKEL (reference sequence). Whole-study findings and limits: Monozygotic twin pairs showed more out-of-frame TCR alpha sharing than models estimated.

Unique molecular identifiers were present on the cDNA, which also gained a universal primer site by template switching. TCRdb re-derived calls from the 5' RACE reads in MiXCR, one entry per CDR3 protein. Among about 340,000 distinct CDR3 sequences listed, around 9% were seen once. This sequence originates from a woman aged 50 to 60 in good health. The J gene is TRBJ2-1, the V gene TRBV3-1; 8 positions agree with TRBD2. The sequenced material came from naive T cells sorted from blood. This CDR3 is CASSQALADSYNEQFF. For the CDR3, the DNA is TGTGCCAGCAGCCAGGCACTAGCGGATTCCTACAATGAGCAGTTCTTC.